A selection of T cell receptor beta chains follows, all from one sample in a study of cytotoxic CD8 clonotypes in ibrutinib-treated CLL. Produced via immunoSEQ multiplex PCR; TCRdb's table is partial and in-frame only. The sample yields approximately 130,000 clones, around 80% seen once. The sample in question was PBMCs, obtained after 24 months of ibrutinib treatment. The origin of the receptors is a human donor with chronic lymphocytic leukemia. CDR3s include the opening cysteine and the closing phenylalanine or tryptophan. Each record gives: clone size, J gene, D gene, V gene, CDR3 length, CDR3 protein, CDR3 DNA. A D gene is named only where the DNA matches it firmly. Size tells how often a clone was seen (once, few, many) or the class of an expanded clone, and some rows leave it out.

>.|TRBJ2-4|.|TRBV2|14
CASRNRGLWNIQYF
TGTGCCAGCAGGAATAGGGGACTTTGGAACATTCAGTACTTC
>.|TRBJ2-3|.|TRBV29-1|13
CSSAPGRTDTQYF
TGCAGCTCCGCCCCAGGGAGGACAGATACGCAGTATTTT
>.|TRBJ1-3|.|TRBV7-2|14
CASSLDSSGNTIYF
TGTGCCAGCAGCTTGGACAGCTCTGGAAACACCATATATTTT
>.|TRBJ1-4|.|TRBV6-1|15
CASSDAPGVYEKLFF
TGTGCCAGCAGTGACGCACCGGGAGTGTATGAAAAACTGTTTTTT
>.|TRBJ2-7|TRBD1|TRBV5-4|14
CASSSGTGGLEQYF
TGTGCCAGCAGCTCCGGGACAGGGGGTCTCGAGCAGTACTTC
>.|TRBJ1-2|.|TRBV29-1|13
CSAPFPGSYGYTF
TGCAGCGCCCCATTCCCAGGGAGCTATGGCTACACCTTC
>.|TRBJ1-5|.|TRBV5-4|15
CASSPGGPTNQPQHF
TGTGCCAGCAGCCCCGGGGGCCCTACCAATCAGCCCCAGCATTTT
>.|TRBJ1-2|.|TRBV5-1|15
CASSLYVEGEGGYTF
TGCGCCAGCAGCCTCTATGTGGAGGGCGAGGGTGGCTACACCTTC
>.|TRBJ2-2|TRBD1|TRBV5-4|17
CASSLRDRRANTGELFF
TGTGCCAGCAGCTTGAGGGACAGACGCGCGAACACCGGGGAGCTGTTTTTT
>few|TRBJ2-7|.|TRBV4-2|12
CASSLAGGEQYF
TGTGCCAGCAGCCTCGCTGGGGGCGAGCAGTACTTC
>few|TRBJ1-1|.|TRBV18|15
CASSPEGDIATEAFF
TGTGCCAGCTCACCAGAGGGGGACATAGCCACTGAAGCTTTCTTT
>.|TRBJ1-4|.|TRBV30|11
CAWSNIEKLFF
TGTGCCTGGAGTAATATCGAAAAACTGTTTTTT
>.|TRBJ2-5|TRBD2|TRBV9|16
CASSVVASGGAETQYF
TGTGCCAGCAGCGTAGTTGCTAGCGGGGGGGCGGAGACCCAGTACTTC
>few|TRBJ1-1|TRBD1|TRBV5-6|14
CASSRTGLNTEAFF
TGTGCCAGCAGTCGGACAGGCCTGAACACTGAAGCTTTCTTT
>.|TRBJ1-5|.|TRBV19|12
CASSPSGEPQHF
TGTGCCAGTAGCCCCTCCGGGGAGCCCCAGCATTTT
>once|TRBJ2-3|.|TRBV11-3|15
CASSLGAGPTDTQYF
TGTGCCAGCAGCTTGGGGGCGGGGCCCACAGATACGCAGTATTTT
>.|TRBJ1-1|.|TRBV4-3|18
CASSQEGGFRVGFTEAFF
TGCGCCAGCAGCCAAGAGGGGGGGTTTAGGGTTGGTTTCACTGAAGCTTTCTTT
>.|TRBJ2-5|TRBD1|TRBV6-5|16
CASSLGDRGRGETQYF
TGTGCCAGCAGTTTGGGGGACAGGGGGCGAGGGGAGACCCAGTACTTC
>.|TRBJ2-1|.|TRBV7-6|14
CASSLPSSGHEQFF
TGTGCCAGCAGCTTACCCAGTTCGGGTCATGAGCAGTTCTTC
>.|TRBJ1-5|TRBD1|TRBV19|15
CASRMGTAFNQPQHF
TGTGCCAGTAGAATGGGGACAGCCTTCAATCAGCCCCAGCATTTT
>.|TRBJ1-2|TRBD1|TRBV10-1|14
CASSPTGGNWGYTF
TGCGCCAGCAGCCCCACAGGGGGGAACTGGGGCTACACCTTC
>.|TRBJ2-2|.|TRBV11-3|13
CASSYVNTGELFF
TGTGCCAGCAGCTACGTCAACACCGGGGAGCTGTTTTTT
>.|TRBJ1-2|.|TRBV15|16
CATSRDSRPGVYGYTF
TGTGCCACCAGCAGAGATTCCCGGCCAGGGGTATATGGCTACACCTTC
>.|TRBJ2-4|TRBD2|TRBV27|19
CASSESGTSGRLAKNIQYF
TGTGCCAGCAGCGAGTCCGGGACTAGCGGACGACTAGCCAAAAACATTCAGTACTTC
>.|TRBJ1-6|TRBD1|TRBV5-1|12
CASSDTGEPLHF
TGCGCCAGCAGCGACACAGGGGAACCCCTCCACTTT
>few|TRBJ1-5|TRBD1|TRBV19|15
CASKGTGASNQPQHF
TGTGCCAGTAAGGGGACAGGAGCTAGCAATCAGCCCCAGCATTTT
>.|TRBJ2-3|TRBD2|TRBV9|16
CASSVAAGGQTDTQYF
TGTGCCAGCAGCGTAGCTGCGGGGGGGCAGACAGATACGCAGTATTTT
>.|TRBJ2-3|TRBD1|TRBV18|15
CASSPPTGFPHTQYF
TGTGCCAGCTCACCCCCGACAGGGTTTCCGCATACGCAGTATTTT